The 3 T cell receptor beta chains listed next were all sequenced from one sample in a study of T-cell reconstitution after alpha-beta-depleted transplantation in children (dated by TCRdb to the mid-2010s). The intended sense of this specimen's treatment or condition label: allogeneic hematopoietic cell transplantation with graft depleted of TCRalphabeta T cells and CD19 B cells. Preparation of the library involved PCR. Instrument used: Illumina HiSeq 2500. Molecular barcoding was employed in the preparation of TCR libraries, with unique molecular identifiers being used to normalize TCRbeta repertoire quantification. Starting from the raw public reads, TCRdb applied fastp trimming at Q25, assembled clones with MiXCR and retained in-frame beta chains. Every entry covers one CDR3 protein and lists the most common genes and DNA from its rows. The sample includes under 150,000 distinct CDR3 sequences, with roughly 10% observed a single time. The top ten constitute around 24% of the sample.

Sequencing was performed on PBMCs, mostly from graft donor cells, taken 180 days after TCRalphabeta/CD19-depleted stem cell transplant. These TCRs come from a girl under three years old who had a stem cell transplant for combined immunodeficiency, so the T cells may come from the graft donor.

This clonotype was seen a handful of times. The V call is TRBV5-1, the J call TRBJ1-1, with D hard to call. V was trimmed by 1 base and J by 5 bases, leaving 9 bases between them. The CDR3 runs 13 residues. Per germline, CDR1 SGHRS and CDR2 YFSETQ. The CDR3 nucleotides are TGCGCCAGCAGCTTGAACCCGGGGACTGAAGCTTTCTTT. As protein: CASSLNPGTEAFF.

This clonotype was found a few times. The rearrangement links TRBV9 to TRBJ2-7; no definite D call. This CDR3 is built from 14 residues. The germline V and J ends were trimmed by 0 bases and 0 bases, with 7 bases remaining between them. Germline lookup yields CDR1 SGDLS and CDR2 YYNGEE. Here the CDR3 DNA reads TGTGCCAGCAGCGTAGGTGTCCGCTCCTACGAGCAGTACTTC. Protein product: CASSVGVRSYEQYF.

Written as DNA, the CDR3 is TGCGCCAGCAGCCCTGGGACAGGGGGAGATACGCAGTATTTT. Its translation: CASSPGTGGDTQYF. The J gene is TRBJ2-3, the V gene TRBV5-1, with 11 positions matching TRBD1. After removal of 4 bases from V and 5 bases from J, the junction contained 3 bases not matched to a gene. Germline V lookup: CDR1 SGHRS, CDR2 YFSETQ. The CDR3 is made up of 14 amino acids.